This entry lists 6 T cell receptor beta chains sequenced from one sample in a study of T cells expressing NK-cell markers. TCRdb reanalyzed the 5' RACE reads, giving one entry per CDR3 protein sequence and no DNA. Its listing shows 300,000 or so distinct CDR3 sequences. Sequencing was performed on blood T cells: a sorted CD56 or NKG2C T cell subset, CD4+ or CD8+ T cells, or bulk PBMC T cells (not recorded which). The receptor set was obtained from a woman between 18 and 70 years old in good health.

CDR3 protein: CASSVVNAGAAFF. J is TRBJ1-1 and V is TRBV9; the D gene TCRdb calls, TRBD1, cannot be checked with no DNA. The CDR3 covers 13 residues. Germline lookup yields CDR1 SGDLS and CDR2 YYNGEE.

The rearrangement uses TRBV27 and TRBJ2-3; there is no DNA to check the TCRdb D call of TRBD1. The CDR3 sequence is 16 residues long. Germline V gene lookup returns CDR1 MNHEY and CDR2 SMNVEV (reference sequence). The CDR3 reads CASELPGQGPPDTQYF.

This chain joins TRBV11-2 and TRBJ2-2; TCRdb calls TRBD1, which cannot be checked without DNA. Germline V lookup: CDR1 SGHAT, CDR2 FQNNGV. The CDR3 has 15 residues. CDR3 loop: CASSPRGGMNGELFF.

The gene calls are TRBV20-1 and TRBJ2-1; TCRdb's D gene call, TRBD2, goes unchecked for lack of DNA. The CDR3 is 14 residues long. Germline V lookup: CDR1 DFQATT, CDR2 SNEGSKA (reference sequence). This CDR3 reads CSAARTSGSYEQFF.

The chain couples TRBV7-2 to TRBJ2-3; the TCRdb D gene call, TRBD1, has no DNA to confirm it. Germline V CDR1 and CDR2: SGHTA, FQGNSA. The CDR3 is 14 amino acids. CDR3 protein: CASSLGDDTDTQYF.

The CDR3 is CASSPDRTSNTEAFF. The chain has TRBV5-1 and TRBJ1-1; TCRdb indicates TRBD1, and absent DNA this call remains unverified. The CDR3 runs 15 residues. Germline V gives CDR1 SGHRS, CDR2 YFSETQ.